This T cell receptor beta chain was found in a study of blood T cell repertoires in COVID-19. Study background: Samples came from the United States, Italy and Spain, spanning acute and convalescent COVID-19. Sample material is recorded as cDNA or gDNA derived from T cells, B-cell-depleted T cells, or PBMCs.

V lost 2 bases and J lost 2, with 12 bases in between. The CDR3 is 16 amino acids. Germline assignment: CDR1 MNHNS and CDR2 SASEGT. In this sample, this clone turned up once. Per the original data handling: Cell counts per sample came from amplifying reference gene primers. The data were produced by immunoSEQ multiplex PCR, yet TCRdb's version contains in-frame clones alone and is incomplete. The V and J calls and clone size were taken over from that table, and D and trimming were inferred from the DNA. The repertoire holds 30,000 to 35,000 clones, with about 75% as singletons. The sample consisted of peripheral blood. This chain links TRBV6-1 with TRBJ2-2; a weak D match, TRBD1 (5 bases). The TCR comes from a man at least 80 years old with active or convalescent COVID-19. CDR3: CASSEKWGLNTGELFF. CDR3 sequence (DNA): TGTGCCAGCAGTGAAAAGTGGGGCCTAAACACCGGGGAGCTGTTTTTT.